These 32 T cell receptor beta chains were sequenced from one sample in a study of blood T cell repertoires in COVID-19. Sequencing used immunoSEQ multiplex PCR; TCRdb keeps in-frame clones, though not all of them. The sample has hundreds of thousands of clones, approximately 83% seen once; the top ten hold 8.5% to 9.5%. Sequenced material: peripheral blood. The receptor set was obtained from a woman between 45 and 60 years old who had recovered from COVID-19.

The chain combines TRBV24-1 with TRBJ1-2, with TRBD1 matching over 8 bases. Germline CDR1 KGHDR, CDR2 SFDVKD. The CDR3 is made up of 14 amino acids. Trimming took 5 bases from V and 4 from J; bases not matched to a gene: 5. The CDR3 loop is CATSGTGQAYGYTF. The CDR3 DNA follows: TGTGCCACCAGTGGGACAGGGCAGGCCTATGGCTACACCTTC.

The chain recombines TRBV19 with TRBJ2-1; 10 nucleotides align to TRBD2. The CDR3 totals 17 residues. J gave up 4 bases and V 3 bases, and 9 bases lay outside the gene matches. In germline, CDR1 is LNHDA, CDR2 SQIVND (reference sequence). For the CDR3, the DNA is TGTGCCAGTAGTATTTTGACTAGCGGGCGTAAGTACAATGAGCAGTTCTTC. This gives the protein CASSILTSGRKYNEQFF.

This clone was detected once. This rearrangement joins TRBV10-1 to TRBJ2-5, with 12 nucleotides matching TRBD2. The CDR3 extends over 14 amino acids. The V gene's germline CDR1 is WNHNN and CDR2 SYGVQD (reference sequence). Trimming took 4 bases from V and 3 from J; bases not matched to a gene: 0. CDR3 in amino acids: CASSGLAGEETQYF. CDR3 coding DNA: TGCGCCAGCAGTGGACTAGCGGGGGAAGAGACCCAGTACTTC.

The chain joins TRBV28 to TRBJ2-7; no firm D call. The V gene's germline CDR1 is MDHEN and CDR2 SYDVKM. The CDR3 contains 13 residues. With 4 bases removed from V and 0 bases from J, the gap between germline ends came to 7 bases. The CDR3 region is CASSSHSSYEQYF. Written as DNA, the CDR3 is TGTGCCAGCAGTTCCCACTCCTCCTACGAGCAGTACTTC.

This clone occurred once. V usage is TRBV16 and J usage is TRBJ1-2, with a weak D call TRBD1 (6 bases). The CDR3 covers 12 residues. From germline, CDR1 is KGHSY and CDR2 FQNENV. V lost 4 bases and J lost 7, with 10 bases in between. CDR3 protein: CASSPGASGYTF. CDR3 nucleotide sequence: TGTGCCAGCAGCCCAGGGGCCAGTGGCTACACCTTC.

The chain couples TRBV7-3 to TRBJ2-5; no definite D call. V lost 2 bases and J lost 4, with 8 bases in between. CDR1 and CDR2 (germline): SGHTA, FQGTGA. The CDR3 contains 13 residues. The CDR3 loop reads CASSLGFGETQYF. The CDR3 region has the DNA TGTGCCAGCAGCTTAGGTTTCGGAGAGACCCAGTACTTC.

As DNA, the CDR3 is TGTGCCAGCTCACCCCACAGGGATCCCACTGAAGCTTTCTTT. Its protein product is CASSPHRDPTEAFF. V usage is TRBV18 and J usage is TRBJ1-1; D might be TRBD1 (6 bases). V was trimmed by 3 bases and J by 4 bases, leaving 12 bases between them. Germline V gives CDR1 KGHSH, CDR2 LQKENI. The CDR3 has 14 residues.

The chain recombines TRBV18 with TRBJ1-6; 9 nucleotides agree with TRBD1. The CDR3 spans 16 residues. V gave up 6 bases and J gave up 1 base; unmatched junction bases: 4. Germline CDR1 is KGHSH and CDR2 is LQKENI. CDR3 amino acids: CASSDRGISYNSPLHF. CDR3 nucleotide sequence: TGTGCCAGCTCGGACAGGGGAATATCCTATAATTCACCCCTCCACTTT.

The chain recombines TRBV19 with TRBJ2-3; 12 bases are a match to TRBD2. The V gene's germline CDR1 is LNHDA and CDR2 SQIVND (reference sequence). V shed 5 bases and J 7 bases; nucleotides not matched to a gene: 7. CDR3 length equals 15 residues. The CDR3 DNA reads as TGTGCCAGTAGTCCGCGGACTAGCGGGAAAAATACGCAGTATTTT. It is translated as CASSPRTSGKNTQYF. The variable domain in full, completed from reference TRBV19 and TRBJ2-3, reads DGGITQSPKYLFRKEGQNVTLSCEQNLNHDAMYWYRQDPGQGLRLIYYSQIVNDFQKGDIAEGYSVSREKKESFPLTVTSAQKNPTAFYLCASSPRTSGKNTQYFGPGTRLTVL.

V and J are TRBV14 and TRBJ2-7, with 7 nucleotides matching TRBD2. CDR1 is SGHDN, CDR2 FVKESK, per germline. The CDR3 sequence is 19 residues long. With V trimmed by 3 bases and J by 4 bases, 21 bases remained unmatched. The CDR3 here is CASSQGRGLWRARSYEQYF. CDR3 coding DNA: TGTGCCAGCAGCCAGGGGAGGGGACTTTGGAGGGCCCGGAGTTACGAGCAGTACTTC.

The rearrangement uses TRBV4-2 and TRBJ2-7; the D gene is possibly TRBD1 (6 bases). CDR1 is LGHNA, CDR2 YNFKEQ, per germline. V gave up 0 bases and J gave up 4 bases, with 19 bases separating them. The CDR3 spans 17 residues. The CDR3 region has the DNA TGTGCCAGCAGCCAAGAGGGGGCTGCGGAGGACACTTACGAGCAGTACTTC. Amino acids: CASSQEGAAEDTYEQYF.

Here the CDR3 reads CASSARGQMNTEAFF. The CDR3 nucleotides are TGTGCCAGCAGTGCAAGGGGGCAGATGAACACTGAAGCTTTCTTT. The chain combines TRBV25-1 with TRBJ1-1; 7 nucleotides agree with TRBD1. The germline CDR1 and CDR2 sequences are MGHDK and SYGVNS. The junction had 5 bases not matched to a gene; V was cut back by 4 bases and J by 0 bases. The CDR3 is 15 residues long.

Written as DNA, the CDR3 is TGCGCCAGCAGCCAAGATTTAAACTATGGCTACACCTTC. Amino acids: CASSQDLNYGYTF. V usage is TRBV4-1 and J usage is TRBJ1-2, with D unclear. The CDR3 sequence is 13 residues long. V was cut by 0 bases and J by 2 bases, with 4 bases left in between. The germline V gene encodes CDR1 MGHRA and CDR2 YSYEKL.

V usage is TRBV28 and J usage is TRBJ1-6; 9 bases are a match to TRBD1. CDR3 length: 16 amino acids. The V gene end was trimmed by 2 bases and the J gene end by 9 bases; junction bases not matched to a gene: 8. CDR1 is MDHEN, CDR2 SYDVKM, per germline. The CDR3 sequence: CASSLTTGGTSSPLHF. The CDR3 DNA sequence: TGTGCCAGCAGTTTAACCACAGGGGGCACAAGTTCACCCCTCCACTTT.

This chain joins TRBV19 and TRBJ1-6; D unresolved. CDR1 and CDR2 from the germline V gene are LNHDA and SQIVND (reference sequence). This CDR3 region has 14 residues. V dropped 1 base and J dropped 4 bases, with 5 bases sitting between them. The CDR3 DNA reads TGTGCCAGTAGTATAGGGCAATATAATTCACCCCTCCACTTT. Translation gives CASSIGQYNSPLHF.

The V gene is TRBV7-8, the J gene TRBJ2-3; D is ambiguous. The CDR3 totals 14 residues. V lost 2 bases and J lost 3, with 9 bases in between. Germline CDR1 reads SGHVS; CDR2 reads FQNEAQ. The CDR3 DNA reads TGTGCCAGCAGCTTACAGCCCGGGACAGATACGCAGTATTTT. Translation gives CASSLQPGTDTQYF. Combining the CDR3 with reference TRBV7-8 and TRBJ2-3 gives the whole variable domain GAGVSQSPRYKVAKRGQDVALRCDPISGHVSLFWYQQALGQGPEFLTYFQNEAQLDKSGLPSDRFFAERPEGSVSTLKIQRTQQEDSAVYLCASSLQPGTDTQYFGPGTRLTVL.

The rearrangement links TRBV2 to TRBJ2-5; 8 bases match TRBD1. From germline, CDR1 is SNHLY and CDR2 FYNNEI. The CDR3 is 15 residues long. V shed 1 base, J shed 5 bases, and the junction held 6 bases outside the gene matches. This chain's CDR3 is CASSEDGQGFETQYF. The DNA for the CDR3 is TGTGCCAGCAGTGAAGATGGACAGGGTTTCGAGACCCAGTACTTC.

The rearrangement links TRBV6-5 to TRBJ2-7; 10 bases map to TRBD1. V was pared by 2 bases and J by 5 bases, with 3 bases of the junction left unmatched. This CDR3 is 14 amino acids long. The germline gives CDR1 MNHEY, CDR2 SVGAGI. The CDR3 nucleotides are TGTGCCAGCAGTTACGGGACAGGGGACCACGAGCAGTACTTC. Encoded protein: CASSYGTGDHEQYF.

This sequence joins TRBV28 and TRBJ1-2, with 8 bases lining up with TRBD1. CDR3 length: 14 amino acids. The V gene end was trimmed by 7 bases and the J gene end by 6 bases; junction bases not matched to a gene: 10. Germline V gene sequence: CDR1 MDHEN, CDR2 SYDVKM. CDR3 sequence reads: CASTQADRGDGYTF. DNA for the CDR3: TGTGCCAGCACCCAGGCCGACAGGGGAGATGGCTACACCTTC.

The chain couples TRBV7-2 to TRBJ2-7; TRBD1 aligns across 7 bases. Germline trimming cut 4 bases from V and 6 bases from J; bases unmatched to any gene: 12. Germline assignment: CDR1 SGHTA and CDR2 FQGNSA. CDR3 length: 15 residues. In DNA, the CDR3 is TGTGCCAGCAGCTCAAAGGCAGGGGGTTTTGGCGAGCAGTACTTC. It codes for CASSSKAGGFGEQYF.

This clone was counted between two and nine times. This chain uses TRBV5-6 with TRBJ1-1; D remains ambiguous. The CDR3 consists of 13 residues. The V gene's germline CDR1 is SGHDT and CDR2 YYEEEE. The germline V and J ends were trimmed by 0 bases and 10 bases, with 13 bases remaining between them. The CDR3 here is CASSLAQGLGAFF. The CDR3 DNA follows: TGTGCCAGCAGCTTGGCACAAGGACTGGGAGCTTTCTTT.

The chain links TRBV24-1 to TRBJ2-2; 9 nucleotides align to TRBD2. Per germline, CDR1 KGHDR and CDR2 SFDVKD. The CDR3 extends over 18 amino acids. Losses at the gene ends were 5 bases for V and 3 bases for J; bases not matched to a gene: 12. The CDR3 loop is CATSAPGRAGGYTGELFF. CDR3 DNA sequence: TGTGCCACCAGTGCCCCGGGCAGAGCGGGGGGATACACCGGGGAGCTGTTTTTT.

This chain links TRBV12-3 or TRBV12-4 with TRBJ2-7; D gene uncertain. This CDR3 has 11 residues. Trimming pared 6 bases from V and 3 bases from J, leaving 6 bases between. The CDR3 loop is CASSRDYEQYF. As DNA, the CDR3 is TGTGCCAGCAGCCGAGACTACGAGCAGTACTTC.

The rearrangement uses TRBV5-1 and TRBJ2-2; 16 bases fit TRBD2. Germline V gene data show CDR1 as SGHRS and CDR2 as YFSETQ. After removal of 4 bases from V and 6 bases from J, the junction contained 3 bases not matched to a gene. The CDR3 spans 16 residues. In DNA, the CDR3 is TGCGCCAGCAGCCCAGGGACTAGCGGGGGGGCCGGGGAGCTGTTTTTT. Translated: CASSPGTSGGAGELFF.

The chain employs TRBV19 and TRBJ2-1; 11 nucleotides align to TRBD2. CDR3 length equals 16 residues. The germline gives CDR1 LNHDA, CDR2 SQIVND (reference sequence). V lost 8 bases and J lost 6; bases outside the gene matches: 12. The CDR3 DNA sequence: TGTGCCAGTTCCTCGACCGGGACTAGCGGCTTCAATGAGCAGTTCTTC. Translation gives CASSSTGTSGFNEQFF.

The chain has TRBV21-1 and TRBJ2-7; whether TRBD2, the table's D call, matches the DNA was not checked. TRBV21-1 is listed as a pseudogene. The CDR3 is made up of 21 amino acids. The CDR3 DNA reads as TGTGCCAGCAGCAAACTACCCCTACCCGGACTAGCGGGAGGGGATGCCTACGAGCAGTACTTC. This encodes CASSKLPLPGLAGGDAYEQYF.

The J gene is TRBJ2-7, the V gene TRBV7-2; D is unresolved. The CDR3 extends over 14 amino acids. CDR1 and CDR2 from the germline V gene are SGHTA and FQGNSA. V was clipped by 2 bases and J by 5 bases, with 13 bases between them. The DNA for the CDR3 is TGTGCCAGCAGCTTACCCCTAGGAGCGCACGAGCAGTACTTC. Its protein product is CASSLPLGAHEQYF.

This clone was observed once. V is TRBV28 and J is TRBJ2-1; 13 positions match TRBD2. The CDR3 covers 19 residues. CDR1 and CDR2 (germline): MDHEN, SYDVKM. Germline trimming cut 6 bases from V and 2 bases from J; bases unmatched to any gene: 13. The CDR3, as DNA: TGTGCCAGCAGCCCTGGGACTAGCGGGACCCTGATCCCCTACAATGAGCAGTTCTTC. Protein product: CASSPGTSGTLIPYNEQFF.

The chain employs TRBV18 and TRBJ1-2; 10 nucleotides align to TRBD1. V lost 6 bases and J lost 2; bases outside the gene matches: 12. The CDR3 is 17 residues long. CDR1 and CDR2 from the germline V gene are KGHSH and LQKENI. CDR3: CASSNGQGVQLNYGYTF. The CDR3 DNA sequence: TGTGCCAGCTCGAACGGACAGGGGGTTCAGTTGAACTATGGCTACACCTTC.

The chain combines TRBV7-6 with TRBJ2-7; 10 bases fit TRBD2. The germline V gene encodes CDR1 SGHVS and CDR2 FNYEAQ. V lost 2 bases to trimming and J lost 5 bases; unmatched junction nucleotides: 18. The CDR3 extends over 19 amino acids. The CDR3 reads CASSLRPSQGLAGANEQYF. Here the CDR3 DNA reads TGTGCCAGCAGCTTAAGGCCGTCCCAGGGGCTAGCGGGAGCCAACGAGCAGTACTTC.

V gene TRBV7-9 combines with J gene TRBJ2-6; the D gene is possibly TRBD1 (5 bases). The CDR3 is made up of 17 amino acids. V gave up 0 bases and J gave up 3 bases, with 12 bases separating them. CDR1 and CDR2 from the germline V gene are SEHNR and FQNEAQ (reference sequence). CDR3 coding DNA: TGTGCCAGCAGCTTAGCCGGCAGGGTGGGTGGGGCCAACGTCCTGACTTTC. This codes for CASSLAGRVGGANVLTF.

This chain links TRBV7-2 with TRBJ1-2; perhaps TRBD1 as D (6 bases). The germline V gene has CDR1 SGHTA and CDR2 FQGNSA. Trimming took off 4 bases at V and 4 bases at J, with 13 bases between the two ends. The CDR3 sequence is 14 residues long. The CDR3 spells CASSSSGQAYGYTF. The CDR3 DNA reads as TGTGCCAGCAGCTCGTCGGGACAAGCCTATGGCTACACCTTC.